The rows below give T cell receptor beta chains drawn from one sample of a study of CD8 T cells in Susac syndrome. MiXCR, run by TCRdb on the immunoSEQ multiplex PCR reads, gives a single entry per CDR3 protein. This sample carries about 240,000 distinct CDR3 sequences, 96% of them seen once, and the ten largest clones take 0.08% to 0.11%. Sequenced input: CD4+ T cells from PBMCs. The receptor source for this set is a human donor with Susac syndrome. The CDR3 runs from the conserved cysteine through the conserved F or W. The order of the fields is CDR3 length, clone size, D gene, V gene, J gene, CDR3 DNA, CDR3 protein. The D gene is left open where the match is weak. A row's size may be missing; if present it is once, few, many or a size class.

15	-	TRBD2	TRBV9	TRBJ2-1	TGTGCCAGCAGCGTAGAACTAGCGGCGTACAATGAGCAGTTCTTC	CASSVELAAYNEQFF
14	-	-	TRBV12-3/TRBV12-4	TRBJ2-3	TGTGCCAGCCGTGGGGCAGGACGCACAGATACGCAGTATTTT	CASRGAGRTDTQYF
15	-	-	TRBV19	TRBJ2-1	TGTGCCAGTACCCCGGGGCCTAGCTCCTACAATGAGCAGTTCTTC	CASTPGPSSYNEQFF
15	-	-	TRBV20-1	TRBJ1-3	TGCAGTGCTAGAGATGGGCTTACAGGCGTGAACACCATATATTTT	CSARDGLTGVNTIYF
16	-	-	TRBV18	TRBJ2-1	TGTGCCAGCGTCACCAGTCTCGGGACACCTAACAATGAGCAGTTCTTC	CASVTSLGTPNNEQFF
13	-	-	TRBV20-1	TRBJ2-7	TGCAGTGCCCCGGGTAGGGGACTTTACGAGCAGTACTTC	CSAPGRGLYEQYF
13	-	-	TRBV14	TRBJ2-5	TGTGCCAGCAGCCAAATGGACGGGATGCCCCAGTACTTC	CASSQMDGMPQYF
16	-	TRBD1	TRBV29-1	TRBJ1-1	TGCAGCGCGATTCCGGGACAGGGCGTATTGAACACTGAAGCTTTCTTT	CSAIPGQGVLNTEAFF
16	-	TRBD2	TRBV20-1	TRBJ2-3	TGCAGTGCTAGAGCCCAACTAGCGGGCGTAACAGATACGCAGTATTTT	CSARAQLAGVTDTQYF
17	once	TRBD2	TRBV9	TRBJ2-5	TGTGCCAGCAGCGCAAGGGACGCTAGCGGGATGAAAGAGACCCAGTACTTC	CASSARDASGMKETQYF
11	-	-	TRBV29-1	TRBJ2-5	TGCAGCGCCGGTCCTGGAGAGACCCAGTACTTC	CSAGPGETQYF
13	-	-	TRBV9	TRBJ2-2	TGTGCCAGCAGCCGAACCGCGACCGGGGAGCTGTTTTTT	CASSRTATGELFF
15	-	-	TRBV12-3/TRBV12-4	TRBJ1-2	TGTGCCAGCAGTTGGGAGTTGCGTTTGAACTATGGCTACACCTTC	CASSWELRLNYGYTF
15	-	-	TRBV7-3	TRBJ2-3	TGTGCCAGCAGCTTATTAGGGGGAAGCACAGATACGCAGTATTTT	CASSLLGGSTDTQYF
14	-	TRBD2	TRBV2	TRBJ2-1	TGTGCCAGCAGTGAGGCGGGAGGAGTGAATGAGCAGTTCTTC	CASSEAGGVNEQFF
15	-	-	TRBV5-1	TRBJ2-7	TGCGCCAGCAGCTTGGAAGGGAGTGGGGCCTACGAGCAGTACTTC	CASSLEGSGAYEQYF
16	-	-	TRBV29-1	TRBJ2-7	TGCAGCGTTGAGGCCTCATCCGGGTTTGCGGTCTACGAGCAGTACTTC	CSVEASSGFAVYEQYF
15	-	-	TRBV29-1	TRBJ1-1	TGCAGCGTTCTTTGGGCCAGCCGAGGAAACACTGAAGCTTTCTTT	CSVLWASRGNTEAFF
16	-	TRBD1	TRBV12-5	TRBJ2-3	TGTGCTAGTGGCCAGGGGGTTGGCGCTAGCACAGATACGCAGTATTTT	CASGQGVGASTDTQYF
17	-	-	TRBV4-1	TRBJ2-3	TGCGCCAGCAGCCAAGATCTCGGCCGCGGTGTGGCAGATACGCAGTATTTT	CASSQDLGRGVADTQYF
16	-	TRBD1	TRBV6-6	TRBJ2-2	TGTGCCAGCAGCGGGGGACAGGGACTCAACACCGGGGAGCTGTTTTTT	CASSGGQGLNTGELFF
16	-	-	TRBV27	TRBJ1-1	TGTGCCAGCAGAAAGGCCGGGACAAAGGGAAACACTGAAGCTTTCTTT	CASRKAGTKGNTEAFF
15	once	TRBD1	TRBV5-1	TRBJ2-2	TGCGCCAGCAGCTTGGTGACAGGGGGCACCGGGGAGCTGTTTTTT	CASSLVTGGTGELFF
14	-	-	TRBV5-1	TRBJ2-7	TGCGCCAGCAGCTTGACGGGAGATAACTACGAGCAGTACTTC	CASSLTGDNYEQYF
15	-	TRBD1	TRBV5-1	TRBJ1-1	TGCGCCAGCAGACCCTCAGGGGGAAGGTACACTGAAGCTTTCTTT	CASRPSGGRYTEAFF
16	-	-	TRBV21-1	TRBJ2-7	TGTGCCAGCAGCAAAGGGAGACTAGCGGCCACCTACGAGCAGTACTTC	CASSKGRLAATYEQYF
15	-	-	TRBV2	TRBJ2-2	TGTGCCAGCAGTGAGAGCAGTATATTCACCGGGGAGCTGTTTTTT	CASSESSIFTGELFF
14	-	-	TRBV12-3/TRBV12-4	TRBJ1-1	TGTGCCAGCAGTTTAGTCACATCGAACACTGAAGCTTTCTTT	CASSLVTSNTEAFF
14	-	-	TRBV3-1	TRBJ1-2	TGTGCCAGCAGCCACCCCACAGGGAACTATGGCTACACCTTC	CASSHPTGNYGYTF
15	-	-	TRBV7-8	TRBJ1-1	TGTGCCAGCAGCTTAGTTGCCCCCTTGAACACTGAAGCTTTCTTT	CASSLVAPLNTEAFF
15	-	TRBD1	TRBV4-2	TRBJ1-4	TGTGCCAGCAGCCAACCTGACAGGGACAATGAAAAACTGTTTTTT	CASSQPDRDNEKLFF
15	-	-	TRBV4-2	TRBJ1-1	TGTGCCAGCAGCCAAGAGGGGGCCATGAACACTGAAGCTTTCTTT	CASSQEGAMNTEAFF
13	-	TRBD2	TRBV2	TRBJ2-7	TGTGCCATCGGGACTAGCGGGAGAAACGAGCAGTACTTC	CAIGTSGRNEQYF
13	-	-	TRBV6-5	TRBJ2-1	TGTGCCAGCAGTTACTCTAGATACAATGAGCAGTTCTTC	CASSYSRYNEQFF
11	-	-	TRBV29-1	TRBJ2-1	TGCAGCGGCCAATTCTACAATGAGCAGTTCTTC	CSGQFYNEQFF